This entry describes one T cell receptor (beta chain). Assay: immunoSEQ multiplex PCR; the TCRdb copy retains only in-frame clones and omits some. The sample has 70,000 to 85,000 clones; about four fifths are singletons. These data are taken from a study of blood T cell repertoires in COVID-19. At the level of the study: In each case, the material was cDNA or gDNA derived from T cells, B-cell-depleted T cells, or PBMCs.

The sample taken for sequencing was peripheral blood. The clonotype originates from a man older than 75 with active or convalescent COVID-19.

The CDR3: CASSRQGSTEAFF. CDR3 DNA: TGTGCCAGCAGTAGACAGGGATCCACTGAAGCTTTCTTT. The J gene is TRBJ1-1, the V gene TRBV2; 7 positions agree with TRBD1. CDR1 and CDR2 from the germline V gene are SNHLY and FYNNEI. This CDR3 spans 13 amino acids. V lost 5 bases, J lost 4 bases, and 4 bases stayed unmatched. Full variable domain (remainder filled in from reference TRBV2 and TRBJ1-1): EPEVTQTPSHQVTQMGQEVILRCVPISNHLYFYWYRQILGQKVEFLVSFYNNEISEKSEIFDDQFSVERPDGSNFTLKIRSTKLEDSAMYFCASSRQGSTEAFFGQGTRLTVV.